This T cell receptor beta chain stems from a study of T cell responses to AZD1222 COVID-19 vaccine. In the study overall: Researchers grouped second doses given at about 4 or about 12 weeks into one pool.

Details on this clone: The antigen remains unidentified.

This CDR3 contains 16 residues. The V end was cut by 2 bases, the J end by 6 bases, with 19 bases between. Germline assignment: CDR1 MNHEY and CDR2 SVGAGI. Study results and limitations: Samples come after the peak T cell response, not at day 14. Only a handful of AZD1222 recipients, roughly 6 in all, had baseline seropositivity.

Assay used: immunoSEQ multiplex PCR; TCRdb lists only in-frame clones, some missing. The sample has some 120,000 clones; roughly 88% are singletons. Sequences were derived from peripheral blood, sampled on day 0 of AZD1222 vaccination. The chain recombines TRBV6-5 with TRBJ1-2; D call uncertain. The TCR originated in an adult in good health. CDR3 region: CASSYQHRPISHGYTF. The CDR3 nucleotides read TGTGCCAGCAGTTACCAGCATCGGCCTATAAGTCATGGCTACACCTTC.